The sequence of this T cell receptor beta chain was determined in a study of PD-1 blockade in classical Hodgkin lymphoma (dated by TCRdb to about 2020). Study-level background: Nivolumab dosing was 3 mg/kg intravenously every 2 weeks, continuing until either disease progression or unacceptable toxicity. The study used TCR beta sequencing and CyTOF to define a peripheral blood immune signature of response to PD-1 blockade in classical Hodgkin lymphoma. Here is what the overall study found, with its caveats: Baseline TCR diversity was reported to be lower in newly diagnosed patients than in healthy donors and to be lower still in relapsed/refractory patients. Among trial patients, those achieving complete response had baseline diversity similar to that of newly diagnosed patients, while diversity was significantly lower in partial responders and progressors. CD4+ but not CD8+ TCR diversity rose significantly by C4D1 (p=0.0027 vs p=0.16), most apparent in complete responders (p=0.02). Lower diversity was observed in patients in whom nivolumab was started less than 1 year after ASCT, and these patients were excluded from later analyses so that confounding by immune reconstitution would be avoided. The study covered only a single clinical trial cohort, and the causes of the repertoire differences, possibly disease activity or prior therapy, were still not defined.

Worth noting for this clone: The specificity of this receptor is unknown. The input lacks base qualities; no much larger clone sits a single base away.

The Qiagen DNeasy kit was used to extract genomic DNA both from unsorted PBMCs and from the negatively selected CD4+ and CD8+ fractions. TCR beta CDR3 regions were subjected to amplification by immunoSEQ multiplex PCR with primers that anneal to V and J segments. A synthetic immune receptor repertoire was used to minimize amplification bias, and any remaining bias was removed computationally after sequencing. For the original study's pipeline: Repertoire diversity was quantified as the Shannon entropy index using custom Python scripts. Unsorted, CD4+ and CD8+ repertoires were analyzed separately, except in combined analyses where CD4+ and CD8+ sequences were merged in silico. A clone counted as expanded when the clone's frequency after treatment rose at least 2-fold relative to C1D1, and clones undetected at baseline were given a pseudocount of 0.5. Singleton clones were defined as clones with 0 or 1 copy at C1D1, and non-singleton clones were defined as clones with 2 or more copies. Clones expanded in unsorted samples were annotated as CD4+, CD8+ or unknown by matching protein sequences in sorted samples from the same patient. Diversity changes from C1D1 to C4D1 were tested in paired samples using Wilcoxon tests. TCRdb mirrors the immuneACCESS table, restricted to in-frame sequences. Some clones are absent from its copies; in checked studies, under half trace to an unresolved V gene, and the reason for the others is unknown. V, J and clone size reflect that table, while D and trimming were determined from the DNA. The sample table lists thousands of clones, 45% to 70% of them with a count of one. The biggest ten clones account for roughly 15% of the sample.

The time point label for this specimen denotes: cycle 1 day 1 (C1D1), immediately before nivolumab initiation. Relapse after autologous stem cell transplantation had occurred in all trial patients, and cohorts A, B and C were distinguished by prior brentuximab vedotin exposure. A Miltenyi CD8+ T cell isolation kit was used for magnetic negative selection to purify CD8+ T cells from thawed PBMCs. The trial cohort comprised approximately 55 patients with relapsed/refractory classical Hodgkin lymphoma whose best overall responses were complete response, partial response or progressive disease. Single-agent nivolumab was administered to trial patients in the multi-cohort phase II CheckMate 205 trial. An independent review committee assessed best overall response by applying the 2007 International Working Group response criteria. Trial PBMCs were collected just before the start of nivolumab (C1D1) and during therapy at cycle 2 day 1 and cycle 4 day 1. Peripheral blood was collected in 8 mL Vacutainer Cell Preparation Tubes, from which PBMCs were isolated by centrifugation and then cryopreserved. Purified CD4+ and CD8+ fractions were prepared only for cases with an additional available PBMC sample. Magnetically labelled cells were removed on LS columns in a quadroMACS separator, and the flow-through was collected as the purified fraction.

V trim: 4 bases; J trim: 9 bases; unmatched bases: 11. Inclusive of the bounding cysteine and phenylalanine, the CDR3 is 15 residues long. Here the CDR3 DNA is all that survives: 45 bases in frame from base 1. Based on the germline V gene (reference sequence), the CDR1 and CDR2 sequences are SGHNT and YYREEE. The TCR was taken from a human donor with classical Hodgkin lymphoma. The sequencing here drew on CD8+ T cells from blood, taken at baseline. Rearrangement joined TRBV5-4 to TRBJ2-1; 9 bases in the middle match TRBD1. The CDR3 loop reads CASSINPDRGSEQFF. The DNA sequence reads TGTGCCAGCAGCATTAACCCGGACAGGGGTAGTGAGCAGTTCTTC.